The 28 T cell receptor beta chains below were found in one sample sequenced in a study of blood T cell repertoires in COVID-19. Clones were sequenced by immunoSEQ multiplex PCR, and TCRdb holds only the in-frame ones, with some missing. This sample has roughly 100,000 clones; around 88% occur once, and the top ten carry 15% to 20%. Sequencing was carried out using peripheral blood. These receptors were obtained from a woman over 75 with acute or convalescent COVID-19.

Points on this clone: Other DNA sequences of this sample code for an identical CDR3. The chain recombines TRBV3-1 (or the pseudogene TRBV3-2) with TRBJ1-2, with D perhaps matching TRBD1 (5 bases). V was trimmed by 1 base and J by 0 bases, leaving 9 bases between them. This CDR3 has 15 amino acids. Germline CDR1 is LGHDT and CDR2 is YNNKEL (reference sequence). CDR3 sequence: CASSQGGRANYGYTF. CDR3 DNA: TGTGCCAGCAGCCAAGGGGGGAGGGCTAACTATGGCTACACCTTC.

The rearrangement links TRBV5-1 to TRBJ2-1, with 8 bases matching TRBD2. This CDR3 is built from 16 residues. Looked up from germline, CDR1 is SGHRS and CDR2 is YFSETQ. Trimming at V came to 0 bases and at J to 2 bases, leaving 4 bases not matched to a gene. The CDR3 sequence is CASSLAGGPPYNEQFF. Here the CDR3 DNA reads TGCGCCAGCAGCTTGGCGGGGGGGCCCCCCTACAATGAGCAGTTCTTC.

The CDR3 DNA reads as TGTGCCAGCAGCCCTCTGTCGCGGCCTCGCGCCGGGGAGCTGTTTTTT. Its translation is CASSPLSRPRAGELFF. The V and J genes are TRBV9 and TRBJ2-2; D remains unclear. The CDR3 totals 16 residues. Germline V gene data show CDR1 as SGDLS and CDR2 as YYNGEE. V lost 4 bases, J lost 6 bases, and 19 bases lay in between.

The genes are TRBV5-1 and TRBJ1-2; D is uncertain. Germline loops: CDR1 SGHRS, CDR2 YFSETQ. V was cut by 0 bases and J by 1 base, with 7 bases left in between. This CDR3 spans 14 amino acids. The DNA of the CDR3 is TGCGCCAGCAGCTTGGACGAGGATAACTATGGCTACACCTTC. Its protein is CASSLDEDNYGYTF.

The rearrangement joins TRBV5-1 to TRBJ2-3; unclear D gene. The V end was cut by 0 bases, the J end by 4 bases, with 12 bases between. This CDR3 comprises 15 residues. Germline values: CDR1 SGHRS, CDR2 YFSETQ. CDR3 sequence: CASSLGLAVADTQYF. CDR3 nucleotide sequence: TGCGCCAGCAGCTTGGGATTAGCAGTCGCAGATACGCAGTATTTT. Full variable domain (missing parts from reference TRBV5-1 and TRBJ2-3): KAGVTQTPRYLIKTRGQQVTLSCSPISGHRSVSWYQQTPGQGLQFLFEYFSETQRNKGNFPGRFSGRQFSNSRSEMNVSTLELGDSALYLCASSLGLAVADTQYFGPGTRLTVL.

The gene calls are TRBV21-1 and TRBJ1-5; the table's D call, TRBD1, was not checked against the DNA. TRBV21-1 is shown as a pseudogene. This CDR3 contains 15 residues. The DNA for the CDR3 is TGTGCCAGCAGCAAAGCCGGGACAGCTAATCAGCCCCAGCATTTT. Protein: CASSKAGTANQPQHF.

The chain has TRBV3-1 (or the pseudogene TRBV3-2) and TRBJ1-4; D ambiguous. Trimming removed 1 base from V and 2 bases from J, with 8 bases in between. Germline loops: CDR1 LGHDT, CDR2 YNNKEL (reference sequence). The CDR3 sequence is 15 residues long. This CDR3 is CASSQAGRTNEKLFF. DNA for the CDR3: TGTGCCAGCAGCCAAGCGGGGAGGACTAATGAAAAACTGTTTTTT.

The rearrangement joins TRBV7-9 to TRBJ2-7; TRBD1 matches at 11 bases. Per germline, CDR1 SEHNR and CDR2 FQNEAQ (reference sequence). The CDR3 has 15 residues. With 5 bases clipped from V and 6 bases from J, the junction kept 9 bases outside the gene matches. CDR3 sequence reads: CASSLMGQGVGEQYF. CDR3 in DNA: TGTGCCAGCAGCCTAATGGGACAGGGGGTGGGCGAGCAGTACTTC.

The genes are TRBV18 and TRBJ1-1; 10 bases are a match to TRBD1. After removal of 6 bases from V and 0 bases from J, the junction contained 10 bases not matched to a gene. This CDR3 has 17 amino acids. Germline CDR1 and CDR2: KGHSH and LQKENI. Here the CDR3 DNA reads TGTGCCAGCTCCAAAGAGGACAGGGGGAGAATGAACACTGAAGCTTTCTTT. Translation: CASSKEDRGRMNTEAFF.

The rearrangement links TRBV3-1 (or the pseudogene TRBV3-2) to TRBJ2-2; 8 bases line up with TRBD2. After removal of 4 bases from V and 0 bases from J, the junction contained 7 bases not matched to a gene. The germline V gene has CDR1 LGHDT and CDR2 YNNKEL (reference sequence). CDR3 length equals 17 residues. CDR3 nucleotides: TGTGCCAGCAGCCGTTCGGGGGGGTCGGCGAACACCGGGGAGCTGTTTTTT. Its translation: CASSRSGGSANTGELFF.

This clone was found once. This chain uses TRBV6-5 with TRBJ1-6; 7 nucleotides agree with TRBD1. Trimming removed 6 bases from V and 7 bases from J; junction bases left unmatched: 9. CDR1 is MNHEY, CDR2 SVGAGI, per germline. The CDR3 extends over 15 amino acids. Here the CDR3 reads CASSVQGTDNSPLHF. The CDR3 DNA follows: TGTGCCAGCAGCGTCCAGGGGACAGACAATTCACCCCTCCACTTT.

The V gene is TRBV5-1, the J gene TRBJ1-5, with D tentatively TRBD1 (6 bases). This CDR3 region has 13 residues. Germline CDR1 is SGHRS and CDR2 is YFSETQ. V lost 5 bases, J lost 5 bases, and 11 bases lay in between. As DNA, the CDR3 is TGCGCCAGCAGACTAGGGGGGGATCAGCCCCAGCATTTT. Protein sequence: CASRLGGDQPQHF.

The chain is built from TRBV7-2 and TRBJ1-1, with D uncertain. The CDR3 totals 12 residues. Looked up from germline, CDR1 is SGHTA and CDR2 is FQGNSA. Trimming removed 5 bases at V and 3 bases at J, with 7 bases between. The CDR3 DNA follows: TGTGCCAGCAGCACCTATTACACTGAAGCTTTCTTT. Translating gives CASSTYYTEAFF.

Only a few counts were recorded for this clone. The chain recombines TRBV10-3 with TRBJ1-1; 7 bases are a match to TRBD1. The CDR3 is 16 amino acids. Germline assignment: CDR1 ENHRY and CDR2 SYGVKD. The junction had 10 bases not matched to a gene; V was cut back by 3 bases and J by 3 bases. The CDR3 protein is CAISDTGQSPHTEAFF. The CDR3 region has the DNA TGTGCCATCAGTGATACGGGACAGAGCCCTCACACTGAAGCTTTCTTT.

V and J are TRBV4-2 and TRBJ2-3, with D perhaps matching TRBD2 (5 bases). V was shortened by 4 bases and J by 2 bases, with 10 bases between the two germline ends. This CDR3 region has 14 residues. The germline V gene has CDR1 LGHNA and CDR2 YNFKEQ. CDR3 sequence (DNA): TGTGCCAGCAGCCCAGCGGACCTCACAGATACGCAGTATTTT. Its protein product is CASSPADLTDTQYF.

The chain recombines TRBV18 with TRBJ2-7; 12 bases line up with TRBD2. Germline V gene lookup returns CDR1 KGHSH and CDR2 LQKENI. The CDR3 length is 14 residues. Trimming took 3 bases from V and 7 from J; bases not matched to a gene: 4. This CDR3 is CASSPTSGGVEQYF. The CDR3 DNA reads as TGTGCCAGCTCACCGACTAGCGGGGGTGTGGAGCAGTACTTC.

The chain is built from TRBV29-1 and TRBJ1-2; TRBD1 agrees at 7 bases. Germline trimming cut 3 bases from V and 8 bases from J; bases unmatched to any gene: 6. Germline CDR1 SQVTM, CDR2 ANQGSEA. There are 12 residues in the CDR3. CDR3 DNA: TGCAGCGTTGAGCAGGGGGTTCGGGGCTACACCTTC. Translation: CSVEQGVRGYTF.

V is TRBV7-9 and J is TRBJ2-7; 8 bases agree with TRBD1. The junction had 5 bases not matched to a gene; V was cut back by 5 bases and J by 2 bases. The length of the CDR3 is 14 residues. Germline loops: CDR1 SEHNR, CDR2 FQNEAQ (reference sequence). CDR3 protein: CASSIPGGPYEQYF. The CDR3 nucleotides are TGTGCCAGCAGCATCCCAGGGGGCCCCTACGAGCAGTACTTC.

J is TRBJ1-6 and V is TRBV3-1 (or the pseudogene TRBV3-2); D perhaps matches TRBD1 (5 bases). This CDR3 has 13 residues. V lost 3 bases, J lost 15 bases, and 15 bases lay in between. Germline V lookup: CDR1 LGHDT, CDR2 YNNKEL (reference sequence). DNA of the CDR3: TGTGCCAGCAGCCAGAGTTGGCAGGGTGACCTCCACTTT. It codes for CASSQSWQGDLHF.

This chain joins TRBV19 and TRBJ1-5; D is perhaps TRBD1 (5 bases). This CDR3 spans 16 amino acids. Trimming took off 0 bases at V and 6 bases at J, with 15 bases between the two ends. Germline V gene lookup returns CDR1 LNHDA and CDR2 SQIVND (reference sequence). CDR3 region: CASSIDGAGLGQPQHF. Here the CDR3 DNA reads TGTGCCAGTAGTATAGATGGCGCAGGGTTAGGTCAGCCCCAGCATTTT.

V and J are TRBV7-9 and TRBJ2-7, with unresolved D. V lost 1 base and J 2 bases, leaving 6 bases between the germline ends. Germline values: CDR1 SEHNR, CDR2 FQNEAQ (reference sequence). The CDR3 totals 13 residues. CDR3 residues: CASSLGAPYEQYF. The CDR3 DNA reads TGTGCCAGCAGCTTAGGGGCGCCCTACGAGCAGTACTTC. The variable domain in full, with the rest retrieved from reference TRBV7-9 and TRBJ2-7, is DTGVSQNPRHKITKRGQNVTFRCDPISEHNRLYWYRQTLGQGPEFLTYFQNEAQLEKSRLLSDRFSAERPKGSFSTLEIQRTEQGDSAMYLCASSLGAPYEQYFGPGTRLTVT.

The chain couples TRBV19 to TRBJ1-1; a weak D match, TRBD1 (5 bases). V shed 3 bases and J shed 2 bases, with 16 bases lying between them. The CDR3 is 16 residues long. Germline assignment: CDR1 LNHDA and CDR2 SQIVND (reference sequence). The CDR3 DNA follows: TGTGCCAGTAGTATTCTGGGGGGGATCGGAAACACTGAAGCTTTCTTT. It yields the protein CASSILGGIGNTEAFF.

V and J are TRBV5-8 and TRBJ1-2; 9 nucleotides line up with TRBD1. This CDR3 is built from 13 residues. V shed 4 bases and J 7 bases; nucleotides not matched to a gene: 5. In germline, CDR1 is SGHTS, CDR2 YDEGEE. The CDR3: CASSPDRGSGYTF. In DNA, the CDR3 is TGTGCCAGCAGCCCCGACAGGGGGTCTGGCTACACCTTC.

The J gene is TRBJ2-3, the V gene TRBV19, with TRBD2 matching over 12 bases. This CDR3 has 17 residues. Trimming removed 5 bases from V and 0 bases from J; junction bases left unmatched: 6. The germline CDR1 and CDR2 sequences are LNHDA and SQIVND (reference sequence). The CDR3: CASSLIGLAGSTDTQYF. The CDR3 bases are TGTGCCAGTAGTCTTATAGGACTAGCGGGGAGCACAGATACGCAGTATTTT.

This clone was detected once. The gene calls are TRBV27 and TRBJ2-2, with 8 bases identical to TRBD2. Germline-derived CDR1 and CDR2 are MNHEY and SMNVEV (reference sequence). The CDR3 spans 16 residues. With 5 bases clipped from V and 4 bases from J, the junction kept 9 bases outside the gene matches. CDR3 amino acids: CASSLGLAGVTGELFF. In nucleotides, the CDR3 is TGTGCCAGCAGTCTTGGACTAGCAGGGGTCACCGGGGAGCTGTTTTTT.

The chain combines TRBV11-3 with TRBJ1-1; D is unclear. The CDR3 consists of 13 residues. CDR1 and CDR2 (germline): SGHNT, YENEEA. V was pared by 8 bases and J by 3 bases, with 13 bases between. The CDR3 nucleotides read TGTGCCAGCTCCCGCGCCCGATACACTGAAGCTTTCTTT. It is translated as CASSRARYTEAFF.

The V gene is TRBV2, the J gene TRBJ2-7; TRBD2 is a possible D gene (6 bases). Germline lookup yields CDR1 SNHLY and CDR2 FYNNEI. Trimming removed 7 bases at V and 3 bases at J, with 13 bases between. This CDR3 has 13 residues. The CDR3 nucleotides read TGTGCCAGCAAAGAGGGAGGATACTACGAGCAGTACTTC. Protein sequence: CASKEGGYYEQYF.

The chain is built from TRBV6-5 and TRBJ2-5; D is perhaps TRBD2 (5 bases). Trimming removed 4 bases at V and 5 bases at J, with 17 bases between. The length of the CDR3 is 15 residues. Per the germline V gene, CDR1 is MNHEY and CDR2 is SVGAGI. The CDR3 coding sequence is TGTGCCAGCAGTTCCACCTTCACTAGGTCGGAGACCCAGTACTTC. Encoded protein: CASSSTFTRSETQYF.